This is a list of T cell receptor beta chains from one sample in a study of Ad26.COV2.S vaccination and SARS-CoV-2 variants. TCRdb's copy holds only in-frame clones and misses some; the assay was immunoSEQ multiplex PCR. The sample yields some 250,000 clones, approximately 87% seen once. The sample was peripheral blood, taken in a trial of Ad26.COV2.S vaccine versus placebo. The source of these receptors is a person aged 18-60 years who received the Ad26.COV2.S COVID-19 vaccine or a placebo. Both conserved end residues are part of each CDR3. A D gene is named only where the DNA matches it firmly. Expanded clones get a size class; other rows say once, few or many, or leave the size out.

D: NA
V: TRBV24-1
size: NA
J: TRBJ2-3
DNA: TGTGCCACCAGTGAGACTCCTAGCACAGATACGCAGTATTTT
CDR3: CATSETPSTDTQYF

D: TRBD1
V: TRBV5-6
size: NA
J: TRBJ2-5
DNA: TGTGCCAGTACCCGGGACAGGCGTCAAGAGACCCAGTACTTC
CDR3: CASTRDRRQETQYF

D: NA
V: TRBV29-1
size: NA
J: TRBJ1-1
DNA: TGCAGCGTTGACCCCCTGGGTACTGAAGCTTTCTTT
CDR3: CSVDPLGTEAFF

D: NA
V: TRBV7-9
size: NA
J: TRBJ1-1
DNA: TGTGCCAGTAGGTCAGGCGGGGGAGGAACTGAAGCTTTCTTT
CDR3: CASRSGGGGTEAFF

D: TRBD1
V: TRBV5-1
size: NA
J: TRBJ2-5
DNA: TGCGCCAGCAGCTTTCTGGGACAGGGGAACCCCCAAGAGACCCAGTACTTC
CDR3: CASSFLGQGNPQETQYF

D: NA
V: TRBV5-6
size: NA
J: TRBJ2-1
DNA: TGTGCCAGCAGCCTGGGGATCTTATACAATGAGCAGTTCTTC
CDR3: CASSLGILYNEQFF

D: TRBD2
V: TRBV24-1
size: NA
J: TRBJ2-1
DNA: TGTGCCACCAGTGATTTTAGCGGGAGAACCGATAATGAGCAGTTCTTC
CDR3: CATSDFSGRTDNEQFF

D: NA
V: TRBV5-1
size: NA
J: TRBJ2-7
DNA: TGCGCCAGCAGCTTTTCGACGGCAGCCTCCTACGAGCAGTACTTC
CDR3: CASSFSTAASYEQYF

D: NA
V: TRBV7-9
size: NA
J: TRBJ1-6
DNA: TGTGCCAGCACCACCCTAGGGGAAAGGAGCTATAATTCACCCCTCCACTTT
CDR3: CASTTLGERSYNSPLHF

D: NA
V: TRBV5-6
size: NA
J: TRBJ1-3
DNA: TGTGCCAGCAGATGGGGTGGGGGTGGTACTGGAAACACCATATATTTT
CDR3: CASRWGGGGTGNTIYF

D: NA
V: TRBV7-2
size: NA
J: TRBJ1-2
DNA: TGTGCCAGCAGCGCAACCGGGACGGGAGCTAACTATGGCTACACCTTC
CDR3: CASSATGTGANYGYTF

D: NA
V: TRBV30
size: NA
J: TRBJ2-1
DNA: TGTGCCTGGAGTGTACTCCCTCCCGTGGGGCTAACTAACAATGAGCAGTTCTTC
CDR3: CAWSVLPPVGLTNNEQFF

D: NA
V: TRBV28
size: NA
J: TRBJ1-6
DNA: TGTGCCAGCAGCCCGGGGGGGGCGGCTTCACCCCTCCACTTT
CDR3: CASSPGGAASPLHF

D: TRBD2
V: TRBV11-3
size: NA
J: TRBJ2-2
DNA: TGTGCCAGCAGCTTAGAAACGACTAGCGGGAGGAAGGCCGGGGAGCTGTTTTTT
CDR3: CASSLETTSGRKAGELFF

D: NA
V: TRBV18
size: NA
J: TRBJ2-3
DNA: TGTGCCAGCTCCCCCCCAAGTGAGGATACGCAGTATTTT
CDR3: CASSPPSEDTQYF

D: NA
V: TRBV2
size: NA
J: TRBJ1-2
DNA: TGTGCCAGCAGTGAAGCACCGTCCCTCCAGGAGGGCTACACCTTC
CDR3: CASSEAPSLQEGYTF

D: NA
V: TRBV18
size: NA
J: TRBJ2-3
DNA: TGTGCCAGCTCACTCCGGGACGGGGATACGCAGTATTTT
CDR3: CASSLRDGDTQYF

D: NA
V: TRBV4-1
size: NA
J: TRBJ1-2
DNA: TGCGCCAGCAGCTCCCCACTTGCTTATGGCTACACCTTC
CDR3: CASSSPLAYGYTF

D: TRBD2
V: TRBV4-3
size: NA
J: TRBJ2-7
DNA: TGCGCCAGCAGCCAAGTGGTTAGCGGGAGAGGTTCAGCCTACGAGCAGTACTTC
CDR3: CASSQVVSGRGSAYEQYF

D: NA
V: TRBV6-5
size: NA
J: TRBJ2-3
DNA: TGTGCCAGCAGTTACTCGGAAGCTAAGGATACGCAGTATTTT
CDR3: CASSYSEAKDTQYF

D: NA
V: TRBV11-2
size: NA
J: TRBJ1-1
DNA: TGTGCCAGCAGCGCCTCCAGGGTCCCTGAAGCTTTCTTT
CDR3: CASSASRVPEAFF

D: NA
V: TRBV7-9
size: NA
J: TRBJ1-1
DNA: TGTGCCAGCAGCCCGGGTAGAAGGGATAACACTGAAGCTTTCTTT
CDR3: CASSPGRRDNTEAFF

D: NA
V: TRBV30
size: few
J: TRBJ1-1
DNA: TGTGCCTGGAAACGGACCTGGGACACTGAAGCTTTCTTT
CDR3: CAWKRTWDTEAFF

D: NA
V: TRBV19
size: NA
J: TRBJ1-5
DNA: TGTGCCAGTAGTATAGAAGGAGATAGCAATCAGCCCCAGCATTTT
CDR3: CASSIEGDSNQPQHF

D: NA
V: TRBV24-1
size: NA
J: TRBJ1-6
DNA: TGTGCCACCAGTCAGGGGACTTTCGGCTCACCCCTCCACTTT
CDR3: CATSQGTFGSPLHF

D: NA
V: TRBV24-1
size: NA
J: TRBJ1-5
DNA: TGTGCCACCAGCTACAGCCTGGGCGGGCCCCAGCATTTT
CDR3: CATSYSLGGPQHF

D: NA
V: TRBV30
size: NA
J: TRBJ1-6
DNA: TGTGCCTGGAGGCGAGGACCGGCAGGCAATTCACCCCTCCACTTT
CDR3: CAWRRGPAGNSPLHF

D: NA
V: TRBV18
size: NA
J: TRBJ2-1
DNA: TGTGCCAGCTCACCCCCACGGGCAGCCTTGGATGAGCAGTTCTTC
CDR3: CASSPPRAALDEQFF

D: NA
V: TRBV30
size: NA
J: TRBJ2-7
DNA: TGTGCCTGGAGTGTACCCGCTAACGAGCAGTACTTC
CDR3: CAWSVPANEQYF

D: NA
V: TRBV3-1/TRBV3-2
size: NA
J: TRBJ1-6
DNA: TGTGCCAGCAGCCAATTTCTTGCCAGGGGCAAAAGTAATTCACCCCTCCACTTT
CDR3: CASSQFLARGKSNSPLHF

D: NA
V: TRBV10-3
size: NA
J: TRBJ2-7
DNA: TGTGCCATCAGTGCCCCAGGGGGGCAGGGGGGTAACTACGAGCAGTACTTC
CDR3: CAISAPGGQGGNYEQYF

D: NA
V: TRBV7-8
size: NA
J: TRBJ1-5
DNA: TGTGCCAGCAGCTTTGGACGGGCGGCGTGGAATCAGCCCCAGCATTTT
CDR3: CASSFGRAAWNQPQHF

D: NA
V: TRBV11-2
size: NA
J: TRBJ2-5
DNA: TGTGCCAGCAGCATCTCCCTCTTTACCCAGTACTTC
CDR3: CASSISLFTQYF

D: NA
V: TRBV5-5
size: NA
J: TRBJ2-5
DNA: TGTGCCAGCAGCCCTAACACAGGATTGGGAGAGACCCAGTACTTC
CDR3: CASSPNTGLGETQYF

D: NA
V: TRBV28
size: NA
J: TRBJ1-5
DNA: TGTGCCAGCAGTCCGGCCGATACAGTCGGGGAGCATTTT
CDR3: CASSPADTVGEHF

D: TRBD2
V: TRBV9
size: NA
J: TRBJ2-5
DNA: TGTGCCAGCAGCGTAGCGGGAGGGAAAGAGACCCAGTACTTC
CDR3: CASSVAGGKETQYF

D: NA
V: TRBV7-4
size: NA
J: TRBJ2-1
DNA: TGTGCCAGCAGCGGTCTCTCCGGGGGGCATAGGGGTGAGCAGTTCTTC
CDR3: CASSGLSGGHRGEQFF

D: NA
V: TRBV11-3
size: NA
J: TRBJ1-5
DNA: TGTGCCAGCAGCCTCCCTACAGGGCTGGGAAGCAATCAGCCCCAGCATTTT
CDR3: CASSLPTGLGSNQPQHF

D: NA
V: TRBV11-1
size: NA
J: TRBJ2-2
DNA: TGTGCCAGCAGCCACGGGACTTTAGGGGGGGCCGGGGAGCTGTTTTTT
CDR3: CASSHGTLGGAGELFF

D: TRBD1
V: TRBV5-6
size: NA
J: TRBJ2-7
DNA: TGTGCCAGCAGAGAGACAGGGGATGTGGACGAGCAGTACTTC
CDR3: CASRETGDVDEQYF

D: TRBD1
V: TRBV27
size: NA
J: TRBJ2-7
DNA: TGTGCCAGCTCCGCCGGGACAGGGGGCGTCGAGCAGTACTTC
CDR3: CASSAGTGGVEQYF

D: NA
V: TRBV5-1
size: NA
J: TRBJ1-1
DNA: TGCGCCAGCAGCTTGGCCGCAGGGAAAATGAACACTGAAGCTTTCTTT
CDR3: CASSLAAGKMNTEAFF

D: NA
V: TRBV5-1
size: NA
J: TRBJ1-1
DNA: TGCGCCAGCAGCTTGGACGCCGCGAACACTGAAGCTTTCTTT
CDR3: CASSLDAANTEAFF

D: TRBD2
V: TRBV6-2/TRBV6-3
size: once
J: TRBJ2-1
DNA: TGTGCCAGCAGTGGCCGGGGGGGCCATGAGCAGTTCTTC
CDR3: CASSGRGGHEQFF

D: NA
V: TRBV21-1
size: NA
J: TRBJ1-3
DNA: TGTGCCAGCCCTCGAGGACAGGGGAATTCTTCTGGAAACACCATATATTTT
CDR3: CASPRGQGNSSGNTIYF

D: TRBD2
V: TRBV10-3
size: NA
J: TRBJ2-3
DNA: TGTGCCATCAGTGAGACTAGCGGGAAATCAGATACGCAGTATTTT
CDR3: CAISETSGKSDTQYF

D: NA
V: TRBV4-3
size: NA
J: TRBJ2-4
DNA: TGCGCCAGCAGCCAAGATCCTAGCCCCCTCTACATTCAGTACTTC
CDR3: CASSQDPSPLYIQYF

D: NA
V: TRBV4-2
size: NA
J: TRBJ2-4
DNA: TGTGCCAGCACCCGGACGGTTGGGACGGACCCATCTGGGAACATTCAGTACTTC
CDR3: CASTRTVGTDPSGNIQYF